This TCR beta chain was sequenced during a study of cytomegalovirus exposure and HLA in healthy donors. Study findings and constraints: Earlier analysis looked at TCR beta V segments, and most were productive about 87% or about 30% of the time. A later analysis linked a missense DCLRE1C variant to TCR beta V- and J-gene trimming.

PCR primers comprised 60 Vbeta and 13 Jbeta primers. The method was immunoSEQ multiplex PCR; TCRdb's version includes in-frame clones alone and lacks a portion of them. The table shows around 160,000 clones, with around 83% occurring only once. Notes on this clone: As yet, its antigen is unknown.

The V end lost 6 bases, the J end lost 3 bases, and 15 bases lay between the germline ends. CDR1 and CDR2 from the germline V gene are SNHLY and FYNNEI. The CDR3 runs 15 residues. This TCR was sampled from a man aged 50 to 59 in good health and CMV-seropositive. Specimen: PBMCs. The chain employs TRBV2 and TRBJ1-5, with D hard to call. This CDR3 reads CASRGSAGINQPQHF. The CDR3 DNA sequence: TGTGCCAGCAGGGGGTCTGCCGGGATCAATCAGCCCCAGCATTTT. Looking up the rest from reference TRBV2 and TRBJ1-5 gives the full variable domain: EPEVTQTPSHQVTQMGQEVILRCVPISNHLYFYWYRQILGQKVEFLVSFYNNEISEKSEIFDDQFSVERPDGSNFTLKIRSTKLEDSAMYFCASRGSAGINQPQHFGDGTRLSIL.